The rows below give T cell receptor beta chains drawn from one sample of a study of post-analysis software for immune sequencing data. TCRdb itself ran the PCR reads through MiXCR, one entry per CDR3 protein. The table has some 690,000 distinct CDR3 sequences, roughly 30% seen once. The specimen sequenced was blood. The receptor source for this set is a girl between 10 and 17 years old with multiple sclerosis. CDR3s include the opening cysteine and the closing phenylalanine or tryptophan. D genes are given only for firm matches. For some rows the clone size is stated as once, few or many, or as a class when expanded; others skip it.

J: TRBJ2-1
D: -
size: few
V: TRBV12-3/TRBV12-4
DNA: TGTGCCAGCAGTTTTATGCCGAACCAGGGGAATGAGCAGTTCTTC
CDR3: CASSFMPNQGNEQFF

J: TRBJ2-7
D: -
size: -
V: TRBV3-2
DNA: TGTGGCAGCTACGAGCAGTACTTC
CDR3: CGSYEQYF

J: TRBJ1-6
D: -
size: -
V: TRBV20-1
DNA: TGCAGTGCTGGCGGTTGGCTCGAGAATTCACCCCTCCACTTT
CDR3: CSAGGWLENSPLHF

J: TRBJ1-5
D: -
size: -
V: TRBV20-1
DNA: TGCAGTGCTAGAGATAATGGCCATCAGCCCCAGCATTTT
CDR3: CSARDNGHQPQHF

J: TRBJ2-5
D: -
size: -
V: TRBV24-1
DNA: TGTGCCACCAGTGTTGCTGAGACCCAGTACTTC
CDR3: CATSVAETQYF

J: TRBJ2-1
D: -
size: -
V: TRBV6-5
DNA: TGTGCCAGCAGTCGAGGTGAAGATGAGCAGTTCTTC
CDR3: CASSRGEDEQFF

J: TRBJ1-6
D: TRBD1
size: -
V: TRBV6-6
DNA: TGTGCCATCACCGAAGACAGGGGGTACTCACCCCTCCACTTT
CDR3: CAITEDRGYSPLHF

J: TRBJ2-5
D: TRBD1
size: -
V: TRBV28
DNA: TGTGCCAGCAGTTTCGAGAGGGGGCGGGAGACCCAGTACTTC
CDR3: CASSFERGRETQYF

J: TRBJ2-7
D: -
size: -
V: TRBV10-3
DNA: TGTGCCATCAGTGAGTACCCTTACGAGCAGTACTTC
CDR3: CAISEYPYEQYF

J: TRBJ1-2
D: TRBD1
size: -
V: TRBV20-1
DNA: TGCAGTGGATCACAGGGGGCGTATGGCTACACCTTC
CDR3: CSGSQGAYGYTF

J: TRBJ1-2
D: -
size: -
V: TRBV20-1
DNA: TGCAGTGCTAGAGATACAAAGACTTTTGATGGCTACACCTTC
CDR3: CSARDTKTFDGYTF

J: TRBJ1-1
D: -
size: -
V: TRBV6-2/TRBV6-3
DNA: TGTGCCAGCAGTTACCCCGTGGGGGGGCTCCTTACTGAAGCTTTCTTT
CDR3: CASSYPVGGLLTEAFF

J: TRBJ2-3
D: -
size: -
V: TRBV7-2
DNA: TGTGCCAGCAGCAATATGGGAGGGGGGACAGATACGCAGTATTTT
CDR3: CASSNMGGGTDTQYF

J: TRBJ1-1
D: TRBD1
size: -
V: TRBV20-1
DNA: TGCAGTGCTAGAGACCCGGTCAGGGGGCCCACTTTAGCTTTCTTT
CDR3: CSARDPVRGPTLAFF

J: TRBJ2-5
D: TRBD1
size: few
V: TRBV6-2/TRBV6-3
DNA: TGTGCCAGCAGTTACTCGCAGGGGGATATTGGAGTGACCCAGTACTTC
CDR3: CASSYSQGDIGVTQYF

J: TRBJ1-2
D: -
size: -
V: TRBV6-5
DNA: TGTGCCAGCAGTTACCGTCGAACAACGGCGTACTACACCTTC
CDR3: CASSYRRTTAYYTF

J: TRBJ2-4
D: -
size: few
V: TRBV6-6
DNA: TGTGCCAGCAGTTACCCAGGGGTAGCCAAAAACATTCAGTACTTC
CDR3: CASSYPGVAKNIQYF

J: TRBJ2-7
D: -
size: many
V: TRBV15
DNA: TGTGCCACCAGCAGAGATATAGGAGGGAACTCCTACGAGCAGTACTTC
CDR3: CATSRDIGGNSYEQYF

J: TRBJ1-1
D: -
size: -
V: TRBV28
DNA: TGTGCCAGCAGTTTGGAGAGACAACAAGCTTTCTTT
CDR3: CASSLERQQAFF

J: TRBJ1-5
D: -
size: -
V: TRBV20-1
DNA: TGCAGTGCTAGATCCACGGCCAATCAGCCCCAGCATTTT
CDR3: CSARSTANQPQHF

J: TRBJ2-2
D: TRBD2
size: -
V: TRBV20-1
DNA: TGCAGTGCCGGGACTAGCCCGAACACCGGGGAGCTGTTTTTT
CDR3: CSAGTSPNTGELFF

J: TRBJ2-7
D: -
size: -
V: TRBV10-3
DNA: TGTGCCATCAGAACAGCTAGCGAGCAGTACTTC
CDR3: CAIRTASEQYF

J: TRBJ1-2
D: TRBD1
size: -
V: TRBV12-3/TRBV12-4
DNA: TGTGCCAGCAGGGGGACAGGGTCCGGCTACACCTTC
CDR3: CASRGTGSGYTF

J: TRBJ2-1
D: TRBD2
size: few
V: TRBV5-4
DNA: TGTGCCAGCAGCCCCCGCACTAGCGGGTTCTCCTACAATGAGCAGTTCTTC
CDR3: CASSPRTSGFSYNEQFF

J: TRBJ2-4
D: TRBD1
size: -
V: TRBV10-1
DNA: TGCGCCAGCAGTGATTGGACGGGACAGGGGAACAATGAGCAGTACTTC
CDR3: CASSDWTGQGNNEQYF

J: TRBJ1-2
D: TRBD1
size: few
V: TRBV20-1
DNA: TGCAGTGCGTTAACAGGGGGCAGGTTTGGCTACACCTTC
CDR3: CSALTGGRFGYTF

J: TRBJ1-1
D: -
size: -
V: TRBV15
DNA: TGTACCACCAGCAGTGTAGCGGGGGACCCCGAGGATGAAGCTTTCTTT
CDR3: CTTSSVAGDPEDEAFF

J: TRBJ1-1
D: -
size: -
V: TRBV5-1
DNA: TGCGCCAGCAGCTTGGATCCAAGGGGGAACACTGAAGCTTTCTTT
CDR3: CASSLDPRGNTEAFF

J: TRBJ1-6
D: -
size: few
V: TRBV20-1
DNA: TGCAGTGCTTCTGGCGGGAGATCACCCCTCCACTTT
CDR3: CSASGGRSPLHF

J: TRBJ2-7
D: TRBD1
size: few
V: TRBV20-1
DNA: TGCAGTGCTAAGGGGGACAGGCAATCCTACGAGCAGTACTTC
CDR3: CSAKGDRQSYEQYF

J: TRBJ2-7
D: -
size: -
V: TRBV7-2
DNA: TGTGCCAGCAGCTACAACGGACCTGCCTACGAGCAGTACTTC
CDR3: CASSYNGPAYEQYF

J: TRBJ1-5
D: -
size: -
V: TRBV28
DNA: TGTGCCAGCAGTTTTTACAGTGGCAATCAGCCCCAGCATTTT
CDR3: CASSFYSGNQPQHF

J: TRBJ1-4
D: -
size: few
V: TRBV3-1
DNA: TGTGCCAGCAGCCAAGACAACGGGATTAATGAAAAACTGTTTTTT
CDR3: CASSQDNGINEKLFF

J: TRBJ1-4
D: -
size: -
V: TRBV7-2
DNA: TGTGCCAGCAGCTTACCGGGGGCCAATGAAAAACTGTTTTTT
CDR3: CASSLPGANEKLFF

J: TRBJ1-1
D: -
size: -
V: TRBV11-3
DNA: TGTGCCAGCAGCTTAATGGGGAACACTGAAGCTTTCTTT
CDR3: CASSLMGNTEAFF

J: TRBJ2-1
D: TRBD2
size: -
V: TRBV7-9
DNA: TGTGCCAGCAGCTTAAGAAGTAGCGGGGGTTGGGGTGAGCAGTTCTTC
CDR3: CASSLRSSGGWGEQFF

J: TRBJ1-6
D: -
size: -
V: TRBV20-1
DNA: TGCAGCGCGCGAGGGATAGGAAATTCACCCCTCCACTTT
CDR3: CSARGIGNSPLHF

J: TRBJ2-5
D: TRBD2
size: -
V: TRBV24-1
DNA: TGTGCCACCAGTGACCCAGGCGGGGGGGAAGAGACCCAGTACTTC
CDR3: CATSDPGGGEETQYF

J: TRBJ2-1
D: -
size: -
V: TRBV24-1
DNA: TGTGCCACCATGGGGCAGGGATACAATGAGCAGTTCTTC
CDR3: CATMGQGYNEQFF

J: TRBJ2-3
D: TRBD2
size: few
V: TRBV5-1
DNA: TGCGCCAGCAGCCCCGGACTAGCGAACACAGATACGCAGTATTTT
CDR3: CASSPGLANTDTQYF

J: TRBJ1-5
D: TRBD1
size: many
V: TRBV7-2
DNA: TGTGCCAGCAGCTTAGCGGACAGGGGGAATCAGCCCCAGCATTTT
CDR3: CASSLADRGNQPQHF

J: TRBJ2-7
D: -
size: -
V: TRBV10-2
DNA: TGCGCCAGGCGTCGCCAGGGAATGAACGAGCAGTACTTC
CDR3: CARRRQGMNEQYF

J: TRBJ2-1
D: -
size: few
V: TRBV4-3
DNA: TGCGCCAGCAGCCCCAGCGGGCTCTACAATGAGCAGTTCTTC
CDR3: CASSPSGLYNEQFF

J: TRBJ1-2
D: -
size: few
V: TRBV20-1
DNA: TGCAGTGCTAGGAACCCAGGGAGGTCCTATGGCTACACCTTC
CDR3: CSARNPGRSYGYTF

J: TRBJ2-3
D: -
size: -
V: TRBV10-3
DNA: TGTGCCATCGGTGATCGAGTCGGAGGCACAGATACGCAGTATTTT
CDR3: CAIGDRVGGTDTQYF

J: TRBJ2-1
D: TRBD2
size: -
V: TRBV4-1
DNA: TGCGCCAGCAGCCAAGGGTTGAGGACTAGCGGACTCCACGAGCAGTTCTTC
CDR3: CASSQGLRTSGLHEQFF

J: TRBJ2-7
D: -
size: -
V: TRBV6-2/TRBV6-3
DNA: TGTGCCAGTACCTTAGCGGTCCCCTACGAGCAGTACTTC
CDR3: CASTLAVPYEQYF

J: TRBJ2-7
D: TRBD1
size: -
V: TRBV28
DNA: TGTGCCAGCAGTTTGGGGACAGGGCCCTCCTACGAGCAGTACTTC
CDR3: CASSLGTGPSYEQYF

J: TRBJ2-7
D: TRBD2
size: -
V: TRBV6-6
DNA: TGTGCCAGCAGCCCCCAGACTAGCGGGGTCTCCGAGCAGTACTTC
CDR3: CASSPQTSGVSEQYF

J: TRBJ2-3
D: -
size: -
V: TRBV3-1
DNA: TGTGCCAGCAGCCAAGATCTTAACGGGCTCCTCACAGATACGCAGTATTTT
CDR3: CASSQDLNGLLTDTQYF